These T cell receptor beta chains were read from a single sample in a study of long-term antiretroviral therapy in people with HIV. Method: immunoSEQ multiplex PCR; TCRdb's copy keeps in-frame clones and lacks some. The table shows around 21,000 clones, with 82% occurring only once. The sequencing here drew on unsorted PBMCs, taken 0.2 years after starting antiretroviral therapy. These receptors all come from a woman under 40 with HIV. Both conserved end residues are part of each CDR3. Fields, in order: J gene, clone size, D gene, V gene, CDR3 DNA, CDR3 protein. The D gene is left open where the match is weak. Size tells how often a clone was seen (once, few, many) or the class of an expanded clone, and some rows leave it out.

j_call: TRBJ2-7; clone_size: NA; d_call: TRBD2; v_call: TRBV27; cdr3_nt: TGTGCCAGCAGCCTAGCGGGGGCCGTGGGTGAGCAGTACTTC; cdr3_aa: CASSLAGAVGEQYF
j_call: TRBJ2-6; clone_size: NA; d_call: NA; v_call: TRBV6-5; cdr3_nt: TGTGCCAGCAGTTACGCAAGCTCTGGGGCCAACGTCCTGACTTTC; cdr3_aa: CASSYASSGANVLTF
j_call: TRBJ2-1; clone_size: NA; d_call: TRBD2; v_call: TRBV4-2; cdr3_nt: TGTGCCAGCAGCCAGGAGGCGGGGCTAGCGGGGAACAATGAGCAGTTCTTC; cdr3_aa: CASSQEAGLAGNNEQFF
j_call: TRBJ1-6; clone_size: NA; d_call: TRBD1; v_call: TRBV7-2; cdr3_nt: TGTGCCAGCAGCCTTCGTCGAGACAGGGGTTCACCCCTCCACTTT; cdr3_aa: CASSLRRDRGSPLHF
j_call: TRBJ2-5; clone_size: NA; d_call: NA; v_call: TRBV9; cdr3_nt: TGTGCCAGCAGCGGGGGACTTGGTGTGTGGGAGACCCAGTACTTC; cdr3_aa: CASSGGLGVWETQYF
j_call: TRBJ1-5; clone_size: few; d_call: NA; v_call: TRBV10-1; cdr3_nt: TGCGCCAGCAGTGAGTCGAATAATAGGAGGTTGGGGGGGGAGCCCCAGCATTTT; cdr3_aa: CASSESNNRRLGGEPQHF
j_call: TRBJ2-3; clone_size: NA; d_call: NA; v_call: TRBV9; cdr3_nt: TGTGCCAGCAGCGTATCCCCTCTGTCTGCTGATACGCAGTATTTT; cdr3_aa: CASSVSPLSADTQYF
j_call: TRBJ2-3; clone_size: NA; d_call: TRBD2; v_call: TRBV7-9; cdr3_nt: TGTGCCAGCAGCTTAGCTGGGGGGGGACTAAGCACAGATACGCAGTATTTT; cdr3_aa: CASSLAGGGLSTDTQYF
j_call: TRBJ1-1; clone_size: NA; d_call: NA; v_call: TRBV27; cdr3_nt: TGTGCCAGCAGTTTATCGACTCCGACAGACAGCACTGAAGCTTTCTTT; cdr3_aa: CASSLSTPTDSTEAFF
j_call: TRBJ2-1; clone_size: NA; d_call: NA; v_call: TRBV6-5; cdr3_nt: TGTGCCAGCAGTCCGCTCGGGGACGTTTACAATGAGCAGTTCTTC; cdr3_aa: CASSPLGDVYNEQFF
j_call: TRBJ2-7; clone_size: NA; d_call: NA; v_call: TRBV6-6; cdr3_nt: TGTGCCAGCAGCCCCCTGACTTACGAGCAGTACTTC; cdr3_aa: CASSPLTYEQYF
j_call: TRBJ1-2; clone_size: few; d_call: NA; v_call: TRBV5-1; cdr3_nt: TGCGCCAGCAGCTTGGCTGAGGCTTATGGCTACACCTTC; cdr3_aa: CASSLAEAYGYTF
j_call: TRBJ2-6; clone_size: NA; d_call: NA; v_call: TRBV5-1; cdr3_nt: TGCGCCAGCAGGATAGATTCAAGCTCTGGGGCCAACGTCCTGACTTTC; cdr3_aa: CASRIDSSSGANVLTF
j_call: TRBJ2-2; clone_size: NA; d_call: TRBD1; v_call: TRBV7-8; cdr3_nt: TGTGCCAGCAGCTTGATACAGATGACAGGGTCGGCCGGGGAGCTGTTTTTT; cdr3_aa: CASSLIQMTGSAGELFF
j_call: TRBJ2-3; clone_size: NA; d_call: NA; v_call: TRBV19; cdr3_nt: TGTGCCAGTAACTTGAGGGCATCAGTGGATACGCAGTATTTT; cdr3_aa: CASNLRASVDTQYF
j_call: TRBJ1-1; clone_size: NA; d_call: NA; v_call: TRBV6-1; cdr3_nt: TGTGCCAGCAGTTCGGGGGCAGGGAGGAATGAAGCTTTCTTT; cdr3_aa: CASSSGAGRNEAFF
j_call: TRBJ1-1; clone_size: NA; d_call: TRBD1; v_call: TRBV2; cdr3_nt: TGTGCCAGCACCCGGGAAGGGGGCAGCGTCACTGAAGCTTTCTTT; cdr3_aa: CASTREGGSVTEAFF
j_call: TRBJ2-3; clone_size: NA; d_call: TRBD2; v_call: TRBV9; cdr3_nt: TGTGCCAGCAGCGTAGGTCCTAGCGGGGAACTAGATACGCAGTATTTT; cdr3_aa: CASSVGPSGELDTQYF
j_call: TRBJ1-4; clone_size: NA; d_call: NA; v_call: TRBV7-8; cdr3_nt: TGTGCCAGCAGCTTGGGAGTAGGGATTAATGAAAAACTGTTTTTT; cdr3_aa: CASSLGVGINEKLFF
j_call: TRBJ1-2; clone_size: few; d_call: NA; v_call: TRBV6-5; cdr3_nt: TGTGCCAGCAGAGAAAGACGGCTTCGTGGCGGCTACACCTTC; cdr3_aa: CASRERRLRGGYTF
j_call: TRBJ2-5; clone_size: NA; d_call: NA; v_call: TRBV5-4; cdr3_nt: TGTGCCAGCAGCTTCAGGGGCCTCGAGACCCAGTACTTC; cdr3_aa: CASSFRGLETQYF
j_call: TRBJ2-1; clone_size: NA; d_call: NA; v_call: TRBV5-6; cdr3_nt: TGTGCCAGCAGCTTGGATCGGGCGAGTCATGAGCAGTTCTTC; cdr3_aa: CASSLDRASHEQFF
j_call: TRBJ1-1; clone_size: NA; d_call: NA; v_call: TRBV11-1; cdr3_nt: TGTGCCAGCAGCTTCCAGGGAGACACTGAAGCTTTCTTT; cdr3_aa: CASSFQGDTEAFF
j_call: TRBJ1-3; clone_size: NA; d_call: NA; v_call: TRBV6-1; cdr3_nt: TGTGCCAGCAGTCCTCAGGTCTCTGGAAACACCATATATTTT; cdr3_aa: CASSPQVSGNTIYF
j_call: TRBJ2-3; clone_size: NA; d_call: NA; v_call: TRBV18; cdr3_nt: TGTGCCAGCTCAGGGGAACCACAGGGTAACACAGATACGCAGTATTTT; cdr3_aa: CASSGEPQGNTDTQYF
j_call: TRBJ1-1; clone_size: NA; d_call: NA; v_call: TRBV5-8; cdr3_nt: TGTGCCAGCAGCTTGCAGGGGCCCGAGGACACTGAAGCTTTCTTT; cdr3_aa: CASSLQGPEDTEAFF
j_call: TRBJ2-3; clone_size: NA; d_call: NA; v_call: TRBV6-1; cdr3_nt: TGTGCCAGCAACGAGGTGGGATTCACAGATACGCAGTATTTT; cdr3_aa: CASNEVGFTDTQYF
j_call: TRBJ1-5; clone_size: few; d_call: NA; v_call: TRBV6-5; cdr3_nt: TGTGCCAGCAGTTACTGGCAGGGAGGTCAGCCCCAGCATTTT; cdr3_aa: CASSYWQGGQPQHF
j_call: TRBJ1-3; clone_size: NA; d_call: TRBD1; v_call: TRBV15; cdr3_nt: TGTGCCACGGAAGGACAGGTGCCAAGAGAGACATCAAACACCATATATTTT; cdr3_aa: CATEGQVPRETSNTIYF
j_call: TRBJ2-2; clone_size: NA; d_call: TRBD1; v_call: TRBV14; cdr3_nt: TGTGCCAGCAGCCAAGTCTACGGGACAGTACACACCGGGGAGCTGTTTTTT; cdr3_aa: CASSQVYGTVHTGELFF
j_call: TRBJ2-3; clone_size: NA; d_call: NA; v_call: TRBV19; cdr3_nt: TGTGCCAGTAGCCACACAGATACGCAGTATTTT; cdr3_aa: CASSHTDTQYF
j_call: TRBJ2-5; clone_size: NA; d_call: TRBD2; v_call: TRBV9; cdr3_nt: TGTGCCAGCAGCGTGGGGGGGGGAGAGACCCAGTACTTC; cdr3_aa: CASSVGGGETQYF
j_call: TRBJ2-1; clone_size: once; d_call: TRBD2; v_call: TRBV9; cdr3_nt: TGTGCCAGCAGCCCAAGGCCGGGAGGGAGCTCCTACAATGAGCAGTTCTTC; cdr3_aa: CASSPRPGGSSYNEQFF
j_call: TRBJ2-1; clone_size: NA; d_call: TRBD1; v_call: TRBV10-1; cdr3_nt: TGCGCCAGCAGCTCCACAGGGGTCAGCAATGAGCAGTTCTTC; cdr3_aa: CASSSTGVSNEQFF
j_call: TRBJ2-5; clone_size: NA; d_call: NA; v_call: TRBV4-2; cdr3_nt: TGTGCCAGCAGCCAAAATTGGAGGGAGTGTGAGACCCAGTACTTC; cdr3_aa: CASSQNWRECETQYF
j_call: TRBJ1-6; clone_size: NA; d_call: NA; v_call: TRBV14; cdr3_nt: TGTGCCAGCAGCCAAGACTACACCGTCGGGTCCTATAATTCACCCCTCCACTTT; cdr3_aa: CASSQDYTVGSYNSPLHF
j_call: TRBJ2-1; clone_size: NA; d_call: NA; v_call: TRBV10-3; cdr3_nt: TGTGCCATCAGTGACGGATCCTACAATGAGCAGTTCTTC; cdr3_aa: CAISDGSYNEQFF
j_call: TRBJ2-2; clone_size: NA; d_call: NA; v_call: TRBV30; cdr3_nt: TGTGCCTGGAGTGTAGGCGGGGAGCTGTTTTTT; cdr3_aa: CAWSVGGELFF
j_call: TRBJ2-1; clone_size: NA; d_call: NA; v_call: TRBV5-1; cdr3_nt: TGCGCCAGCAGGCGGGACAGCCTCACGCATGAGCAGTTCTTC; cdr3_aa: CASRRDSLTHEQFF
j_call: TRBJ2-7; clone_size: NA; d_call: TRBD1; v_call: TRBV7-2; cdr3_nt: TGTGCCAGCACCAAACAGGGGGACTACGAGCAGTACTTC; cdr3_aa: CASTKQGDYEQYF
j_call: TRBJ1-2; clone_size: NA; d_call: NA; v_call: TRBV6-5; cdr3_nt: TGTGCCAGCAAGGGACCCAACTACGATGGCTACACCTTC; cdr3_aa: CASKGPNYDGYTF
j_call: TRBJ1-3; clone_size: NA; d_call: NA; v_call: TRBV15; cdr3_nt: TGTGCCACCAGCAGAGATTCTGTCCCTGGAAACACCATATATTTT; cdr3_aa: CATSRDSVPGNTIYF
j_call: TRBJ1-4; clone_size: NA; d_call: NA; v_call: TRBV6-1; cdr3_nt: TGTGCCAGCAGTGAACAGCCGGGGGCAGGGGAACTGTTTTTT; cdr3_aa: CASSEQPGAGELFF
j_call: TRBJ2-7; clone_size: NA; d_call: NA; v_call: TRBV7-6; cdr3_nt: TGTGCCAGCAGCTTAGCTCATGGACAGTACGAGCAGTACTTC; cdr3_aa: CASSLAHGQYEQYF
j_call: TRBJ1-4; clone_size: NA; d_call: NA; v_call: TRBV14; cdr3_nt: TGTGCCAGCGGGGTTGCTAATGAAAAACTGTTTTTT; cdr3_aa: CASGVANEKLFF
j_call: TRBJ2-2; clone_size: few; d_call: TRBD2; v_call: TRBV4-2; cdr3_nt: TGTGCCAGCAGCCAGTCGGGGGGGGATACCGGGGAGCTGTTTTTT; cdr3_aa: CASSQSGGDTGELFF
j_call: TRBJ2-7; clone_size: once; d_call: NA; v_call: TRBV11-2; cdr3_nt: TGTGCCAGCAGCTTAGAATCCTGGGGCGAGCAGTACTTC; cdr3_aa: CASSLESWGEQYF
j_call: TRBJ1-6; clone_size: NA; d_call: NA; v_call: TRBV7-2; cdr3_nt: TGTGCCAGCAGCACCGGGACGGTAAAGAATTCACCCCTCCACTTT; cdr3_aa: CASSTGTVKNSPLHF
j_call: TRBJ2-3; clone_size: NA; d_call: NA; v_call: TRBV7-2; cdr3_nt: TGTGCCAGCAGCTTAGCGCCGAAAGGGTTGAGGACAGATACGCAGTATTTT; cdr3_aa: CASSLAPKGLRTDTQYF
j_call: TRBJ2-7; clone_size: NA; d_call: NA; v_call: TRBV5-6; cdr3_nt: TGTGCCAGCAGACGGGGCCCCTCCTACGAGCAGTACTTC; cdr3_aa: CASRRGPSYEQYF
j_call: TRBJ1-5; clone_size: NA; d_call: NA; v_call: TRBV19; cdr3_nt: TGTGCCAGTAGACTTGGGGCTCAGCCCCAGCATTTT; cdr3_aa: CASRLGAQPQHF
j_call: TRBJ2-6; clone_size: NA; d_call: NA; v_call: TRBV11-2; cdr3_nt: TGTGCCAGCAGCTTAGATACGCCGGGAAGTGGGGCCAACGTCCTGACTTTC; cdr3_aa: CASSLDTPGSGANVLTF
j_call: TRBJ2-3; clone_size: NA; d_call: TRBD1; v_call: TRBV9; cdr3_nt: TGTGCCAGCAGCTCAAGGACAGGGCCAGATACGCAGTATTTT; cdr3_aa: CASSSRTGPDTQYF
j_call: TRBJ1-5; clone_size: NA; d_call: TRBD1; v_call: TRBV6-5; cdr3_nt: TGTGCCAGCCAGTCGACAGGGGGCTATCAGCCCCAGCATTTT; cdr3_aa: CASQSTGGYQPQHF
j_call: TRBJ2-1; clone_size: NA; d_call: NA; v_call: TRBV7-9; cdr3_nt: TGTGCCAGCAGCTCAACAAGCTCCTACAATGAGCAGTTCTTC; cdr3_aa: CASSSTSSYNEQFF
j_call: TRBJ2-5; clone_size: NA; d_call: NA; v_call: TRBV6-5; cdr3_nt: TGTGCCAGCAGTCGTGACTTGTACCAAGAGACCCAGTACTTC; cdr3_aa: CASSRDLYQETQYF